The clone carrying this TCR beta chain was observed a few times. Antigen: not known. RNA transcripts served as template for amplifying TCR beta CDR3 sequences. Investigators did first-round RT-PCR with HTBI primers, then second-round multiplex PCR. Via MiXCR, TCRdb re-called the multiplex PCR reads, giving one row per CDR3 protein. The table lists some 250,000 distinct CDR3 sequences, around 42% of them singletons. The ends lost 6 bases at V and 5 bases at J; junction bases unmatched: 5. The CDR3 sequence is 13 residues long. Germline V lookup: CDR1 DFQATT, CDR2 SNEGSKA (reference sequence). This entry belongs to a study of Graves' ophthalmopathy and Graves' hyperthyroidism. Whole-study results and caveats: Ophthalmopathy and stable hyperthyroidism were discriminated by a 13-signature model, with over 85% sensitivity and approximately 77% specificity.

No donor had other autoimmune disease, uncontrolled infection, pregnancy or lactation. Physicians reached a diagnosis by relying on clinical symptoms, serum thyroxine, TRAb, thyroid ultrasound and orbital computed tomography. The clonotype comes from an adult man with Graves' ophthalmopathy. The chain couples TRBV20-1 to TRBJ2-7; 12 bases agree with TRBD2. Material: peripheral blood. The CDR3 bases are TGCAGTGCAAGACTAGCGGGAGCCCACGAGCAGTACTTC. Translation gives CSARLAGAHEQYF.